What follows are 21 T cell receptor beta chains derived from one specimen sequenced in a study of T cell responses to AZD1222 COVID-19 vaccine. The method was immunoSEQ multiplex PCR; TCRdb's version includes in-frame clones alone and lacks a portion of them. Of more than 85,000 clones listed, 70% to 90% are singletons. Here the sequenced sample was peripheral blood, taken on day 0 of AZD1222 vaccination. The receptors were sampled from an adult in good health.

This clone was recorded only once. The chain is built from TRBV24-1 and TRBJ1-5; no firm D call. CDR1 and CDR2 from the germline V gene are KGHDR and SFDVKD. There are 15 residues in the CDR3. The V gene lost 3 bases and the J gene lost 3 bases, with 11 bases spanning the gap. The CDR3 nucleotides are TGTGCCACCAGTGATGGTTCAGGCGCCAATCAGCCCCAGCATTTT. Its protein is CATSDGSGANQPQHF.

The rearrangement joins TRBV7-9 to TRBJ2-1; D is ambiguous. The CDR3 has 15 amino acids. Germline lookup yields CDR1 SEHNR and CDR2 FQNEAQ (reference sequence). Deletions cut 5 bases from V and 3 bases from J, with 14 bases between. The chain's CDR3 is CASSPRLDSYNEQFF. The CDR3, as DNA: TGTGCCAGCAGCCCCCGATTAGATAGCTACAATGAGCAGTTCTTC.

V and J are TRBV27 and TRBJ2-2; 11 nucleotides match TRBD2. V gave up 7 bases and J gave up 8 bases; unmatched junction bases: 6. CDR1 and CDR2 (germline): MNHEY, SMNVEV (reference sequence). The CDR3 length is 14 residues. CDR3: CASTFSSGRGELFF. The CDR3 region has the DNA TGTGCCAGCACTTTCTCTAGCGGGAGGGGGGAGCTGTTTTTT.

This chain uses TRBV28 with TRBJ2-7, with D unclear. Trimming took 3 bases from V and 0 from J, leaving 18 bases between them. The CDR3 is made up of 17 amino acids. Germline CDR1 is MDHEN and CDR2 is SYDVKM. The CDR3 loop is CASSFPARAYRSYEQYF. The CDR3 DNA reads as TGTGCCAGCAGTTTCCCAGCAAGGGCTTATCGCTCCTACGAGCAGTACTTC. The full variable domain, its missing parts supplied by reference TRBV28 and TRBJ2-7, is DVKVTQSSRYLVKRTGEKVFLECVQDMDHENMFWYRQDPGLGLRLIYFSYDVKMKEKGDIPEGYSVSREKKERFSLILESASTNQTSMYLCASSFPARAYRSYEQYFGPGTRLTVT.

The chain links TRBV11-2 to TRBJ2-1; D perhaps matches TRBD2 (5 bases). The CDR3 length is 15 residues. Germline CDR1 and CDR2: SGHAT and FQNNGV. V shed 1 base and J shed 6 bases, with 13 bases lying between them. Here the CDR3 DNA reads TGTGCCAGCAGCTTAGTCGTCGGGATGAGCAATGAGCAGTTCTTC. It is translated as CASSLVVGMSNEQFF.

This clone appeared a few times. This chain connects TRBV6-7 to TRBJ2-7; the D is unclear. TRBV6-7 is noted as an ORF with a role that remains uncertain. The CDR3 has 15 amino acids. V lost 0 bases, J lost 2 bases, and 11 bases lay in between. The CDR3 loop is CASSYSTLITYEQYF. The CDR3 bases are TGTGCCAGCAGTTACTCGACTCTTATAACCTACGAGCAGTACTTC.

The V call is TRBV6-5, the J call TRBJ1-1; D is undetermined. CDR3 length: 14 amino acids. Germline CDR1 is MNHEY and CDR2 is SVGAGI. Trimming removed 0 bases from V and 4 bases from J, with 9 bases in between. CDR3 DNA sequence: TGTGCCAGCAGTTACTCTACAGCGGGCACTGAAGCTTTCTTT. Its protein is CASSYSTAGTEAFF.

In this sample, this clone turned up once. This CDR3 reads CASSLGSQQETQYF. The CDR3 DNA is TGTGCCAGCAGCTTAGGGAGTCAGCAAGAGACCCAGTACTTC. This chain uses TRBV11-1 with TRBJ2-5; no reliable D call. Per germline, CDR1 SGHAT and CDR2 FQDESV (reference sequence). Trimming stripped 1 base from V and 2 bases from J, with 8 bases between. The CDR3 is made up of 14 amino acids.

The chain joins TRBV2 to TRBJ2-5, with a weak D call TRBD2 (5 bases). Trimming pared 3 bases from V and 0 bases from J, leaving 14 bases between. CDR1 and CDR2 from the germline V gene are SNHLY and FYNNEI. This CDR3 region has 16 residues. The CDR3 DNA follows: TGTGCCAGCAGTGAGTGGGCGGGCCTGTACCAAGAGACCCAGTACTTC. Protein sequence: CASSEWAGLYQETQYF.

V and J are TRBV24-1 and TRBJ2-1; TRBD2 aligns across 10 bases. CDR1 and CDR2 from the germline V gene are KGHDR and SFDVKD. The CDR3 spans 13 residues. After removal of 7 bases from V and 13 bases from J, the junction contained 9 bases not matched to a gene. The CDR3 nucleotides are TGTGCCACCAGGGCTAGCGGGGGACCCTCCCAGTTCTTC. The encoded protein is CATRASGGPSQFF.

This chain links TRBV28 with TRBJ2-5, with D uncertain. In germline, CDR1 is MDHEN, CDR2 SYDVKM. The CDR3 sequence is 14 residues long. Trimming took 5 bases from V and 2 from J, leaving 12 bases between them. The DNA of the CDR3 is TGTGCCAGCAGTCCCCCCCATTCTCAAGAGACCCAGTACTTC. It encodes CASSPPHSQETQYF.

The chain carries TRBV27 and TRBJ2-7; 7 bases line up with TRBD1. Per germline, CDR1 MNHEY and CDR2 SMNVEV (reference sequence). The V segment lost 5 bases and the J segment 3 bases; nucleotides outside the gene matches: 10. This CDR3 has 15 amino acids. CDR3: CASSNQGVVIYEQYF. CDR3 in DNA: TGTGCCAGCAGTAACCAGGGGGTCGTAATCTACGAGCAGTACTTC.

The rearrangement joins TRBV5-1 to TRBJ2-3; either TRBD1 or TRBD2 may fit D (6 bases each). CDR3 length: 14 amino acids. The germline V gene encodes CDR1 SGHRS and CDR2 YFSETQ. The V end was cut by 4 bases, the J end by 0 bases, with 9 bases between. CDR3 protein: CASSGGPSTDTQYF. The CDR3 DNA reads as TGCGCCAGCAGCGGGGGGCCTAGCACAGATACGCAGTATTTT.

The genes are TRBV7-9 and TRBJ2-2; D possibly corresponds to TRBD1 (5 bases). The germline CDR1 and CDR2 sequences are SEHNR and FQNEAQ (reference sequence). The CDR3 loop spans 15 amino acids. V was trimmed by 5 bases and J by 4 bases, leaving 14 bases between them. The CDR3 sequence: CASSPTGFGTGELFF. The CDR3 bases are TGTGCCAGCAGCCCTACAGGTTTCGGCACCGGGGAGCTGTTTTTT.

The genes are TRBV7-6 and TRBJ2-1, with TRBD2 identical over 11 bases. The V gene's germline CDR1 is SGHVS and CDR2 FNYEAQ. The CDR3 has 17 amino acids. V was clipped by 4 bases and J by 7 bases; unmatched bases: 12. The DNA of the CDR3 is TGTGCCAGCAGCTCCGGACTAGCGGGTCCCGGGGGGAATGAGCAGTTCTTC. Encoded protein: CASSSGLAGPGGNEQFF. Drawing the rest from reference TRBV7-6 and TRBJ2-1, the complete variable domain is GAGVSQSPRYKVTKRGQDVALRCDPISGHVSLYWYRQALGQGPEFLTYFNYEAQQDKSGLPNDRFSAERPEGSISTLTIQRTEQRDSAMYRCASSSGLAGPGGNEQFFGPGTRLTVL.

The rearrangement joins TRBV5-1 to TRBJ2-7; D is unresolved. V lost 2 bases to trimming and J lost 3 bases, with 9 bases between them. CDR3 size: 13 residues. Germline assignment: CDR1 SGHRS and CDR2 YFSETQ. The DNA for the CDR3 is TGCGCCAGCAGCTTAAATCGAAACTACGAGCAGTACTTC. It codes for CASSLNRNYEQYF.

V is TRBV4-1 and J is TRBJ2-7; the D is unclear. Between the trimmed V and J ends, which lost 1 base and 2 bases, there was a span of 12 bases. CDR3 length equals 15 residues. Germline lookup yields CDR1 MGHRA and CDR2 YSYEKL. The CDR3 sequence is CASSQGFQGAYEQYF. Here the CDR3 DNA reads TGCGCCAGCAGCCAAGGGTTCCAAGGCGCCTACGAGCAGTACTTC.

The chain couples TRBV28 to TRBJ2-5; D is perhaps TRBD2 (6 bases). The V gene lost 5 bases and the J gene lost 5 bases, with 21 bases spanning the gap. Germline-derived CDR1 and CDR2 are MDHEN and SYDVKM. The CDR3 sequence is 16 residues long. The CDR3 sequence is CASSLGTPGKLETQYF. CDR3 coding DNA: TGTGCCAGCAGTCTAGGGACTCCCGGCAAATTGGAGACCCAGTACTTC. The variable domain in full, with the rest retrieved from reference TRBV28 and TRBJ2-5, is DVKVTQSSRYLVKRTGEKVFLECVQDMDHENMFWYRQDPGLGLRLIYFSYDVKMKEKGDIPEGYSVSREKKERFSLILESASTNQTSMYLCASSLGTPGKLETQYFGPGTRLLVL.

J is TRBJ2-5 and V is TRBV5-6; D is unclear. The germline V gene encodes CDR1 SGHDT and CDR2 YYEEEE. Trimming removed 7 bases from V and 5 bases from J, with 12 bases in between. The CDR3 runs 12 residues. CDR3 sequence (DNA): TGTGCCAGCGTCCGTGGGTTGGAGACCCAGTACTTC. Its protein product is CASVRGLETQYF.

The chain uses TRBV6-5 and TRBJ2-7; D is possibly TRBD2 (6 bases). V lost 11 bases, J lost 4 bases, and 21 bases lay in between. Germline loops: CDR1 MNHEY, CDR2 SVGAGI. This CDR3 region has 14 residues. The DNA of the CDR3 is TGTGCCGGGAGCGGGCAAAAGGGGACTTACGAGCAGTACTTC. This sequence encodes CAGSGQKGTYEQYF.

V usage is TRBV28 and J usage is TRBJ1-5, with 12 bases that match TRBD1. The CDR3 is 17 residues long. Trimming at V came to 0 bases and at J to 4 bases, leaving 4 bases not matched to a gene. Germline V lookup: CDR1 MDHEN, CDR2 SYDVKM. The CDR3 reads CASSLWGQGARNQPQHF. CDR3 nucleotide sequence: TGTGCCAGCAGTTTATGGGGACAGGGGGCGAGAAATCAGCCCCAGCATTTT.